This entry concerns a single T cell receptor (beta chain). These data originate in a study of control samples from healthy donors and cancer patients. Generated by immunoSEQ multiplex PCR, the TCRdb table keeps only in-frame clones and is missing some. The table has roughly 20,000 clones, around 83% seen once. Germline-derived CDR1 and CDR2 are GTSNPN and SVGIG (reference sequence). Between the trimmed V and J ends, which lost 4 bases and 4 bases, there was a span of 13 bases. CDR3 size: 14 residues. The TCR was taken from a man aged 60 to 69 with head and neck cancer. This chain joins TRBV30 and TRBJ1-4; no clear D. The material sequenced was PBMCs. The CDR3 protein is CAWNIQIHNEKLFF. DNA of the CDR3: TGTGCCTGGAACATCCAGATACATAATGAAAAACTGTTTTTT. The whole variable domain, filled in from reference TRBV30 and TRBJ1-4, reads SQTIHQWPATLVQPVGSPLSLECTVEGTSNPNLYWYRQAAGRGLQLLFYSVGIGQISSEVPQNLSASRPQDRQFILSSKKLLLSDSGFYLCAWNIQIHNEKLFFGSGTQLSVL.